Below, 26 T cell receptor beta chains from the same sample are listed, as sequenced in a study of blood T cell repertoires in COVID-19. The repertoire was sequenced with immunoSEQ multiplex PCR; TCRdb's copy has only in-frame clones and lacks some. The data contain roughly 200,000 clones, roughly 85% of them singletons. The source material was PBMCs or T cells enriched from blood (not recorded which). These TCRs come from a woman in her thirties or forties with acute COVID-19.

This rearrangement joins TRBV7-2 to TRBJ1-1; D not certain. The CDR3 is 14 amino acids. Germline CDR1 is SGHTA and CDR2 is FQGNSA. The V and J ends lost 1 base and 4 bases respectively, with 10 bases between them. The CDR3 nucleotides are TGTGCCAGCAGCTTAGACGTGAGTGGCACTGAAGCTTTCTTT. It translates to CASSLDVSGTEAFF.

The rearrangement links TRBV9 to TRBJ2-7, with 7 bases that match TRBD1. Germline CDR1 reads SGDLS; CDR2 reads YYNGEE. Unmatched junction bases numbered 10, after V lost 4 bases and J lost 3 bases. The CDR3 extends over 15 amino acids. This CDR3 is CASSPREGGVYEQYF. The CDR3 nucleotides are TGTGCCAGCAGCCCCCGGGAAGGGGGCGTCTACGAGCAGTACTTC.

V gene TRBV5-4 combines with J gene TRBJ1-1; D not certain. Trimming took 1 base from V and 7 from J, leaving 5 bases between them. Germline V gene data show CDR1 as SGHNT and CDR2 as YYREEE (reference sequence). The CDR3 contains 11 residues. The CDR3 here is CASSLYGEAFF. As DNA, the CDR3 is TGTGCCAGCAGCTTGTACGGTGAAGCTTTCTTT.

The chain carries TRBV19 and TRBJ2-3, with 9 positions matching TRBD1. J lost 4 bases, V lost 5 bases, and 4 bases had no gene match. CDR1 and CDR2 from the germline V gene are LNHDA and SQIVND (reference sequence). CDR3 length: 14 residues. The CDR3: CASSPWTGADTQYF. The DNA for the CDR3 is TGTGCCAGTAGTCCCTGGACAGGGGCAGATACGCAGTATTTT.

This sequence joins TRBV7-2 and TRBJ2-3; 9 nucleotides agree with TRBD2. The CDR3 sequence is 17 residues long. Losses at the gene ends were 6 bases for V and 0 bases for J; bases not matched to a gene: 10. From germline, CDR1 is SGHTA and CDR2 FQGNSA. Written as DNA, the CDR3 is TGTGCCAGCAGTTATAGCGGGAGAACCCTTAGCACAGATACGCAGTATTTT. Translating it yields CASSYSGRTLSTDTQYF. Full variable domain (outside the CDR3, taken from reference TRBV7-2 and TRBJ2-3): GAGVSQSPSNKVTEKGKDVELRCDPISGHTALYWYRQSLGQGLEFLIYFQGNSAPDKSGLPSDRFSAERTGGSVSTLTIQRTQQEDSAVYLCASSYSGRTLSTDTQYFGPGTRLTVL.

This chain connects TRBV28 to TRBJ1-5, with D unclear. The CDR3 is 15 amino acids. V lost 10 bases and J lost 7, with 23 bases in between. In germline, CDR1 is MDHEN, CDR2 SYDVKM. The CDR3 sequence: CATFRPHKFGQPQHF. CDR3 DNA: TGTGCCACTTTCCGCCCCCACAAATTTGGCCAGCCCCAGCATTTT. Full variable domain (missing parts from reference TRBV28 and TRBJ1-5): DVKVTQSSRYLVKRTGEKVFLECVQDMDHENMFWYRQDPGLGLRLIYFSYDVKMKEKGDIPEGYSVSREKKERFSLILESASTNQTSMYLCATFRPHKFGQPQHFGDGTRLSIL.

V usage is TRBV19 and J usage is TRBJ1-1; no reliable D call. The length of the CDR3 is 15 residues. Germline V gene sequence: CDR1 LNHDA, CDR2 SQIVND (reference sequence). Trimming removed 5 bases from V and 0 bases from J, with 13 bases in between. The CDR3 nucleotides are TGTGCCAGTAGTCTCTCGGTCCTCATGAACACTGAAGCTTTCTTT. Residues: CASSLSVLMNTEAFF.

With regard to this clone: Other DNA sequences within the sample encode an identical CDR3. The genes are TRBV3-1 (or the pseudogene TRBV3-2) and TRBJ1-2, with 8 positions matching TRBD1. This CDR3 comprises 13 residues. CDR1 is LGHDT, CDR2 YNNKEL, per germline (reference sequence). The V gene end was trimmed by 3 bases and the J gene end by 5 bases; junction bases not matched to a gene: 2. The CDR3 coding sequence is TGTGCCAGCAGCCAGGACAGGGTTTATGGCTACACCTTC. Residues: CASSQDRVYGYTF.

The genes are TRBV5-6 and TRBJ2-2; weak D call: TRBD2 (5 bases). The germline V and J ends were trimmed by 2 bases and 2 bases, with 16 bases remaining between them. The CDR3 length is 17 residues. Germline V gives CDR1 SGHDT, CDR2 YYEEEE. The CDR3 nucleotides read TGTGCCAGCAGCTTTTTTTCCGGGGTGGTAAACACCGGGGAGCTGTTTTTT. Its protein is CASSFFSGVVNTGELFF.

This chain connects TRBV6-5 to TRBJ1-2; D not certain. The V end was cut by 5 bases, the J end by 8 bases, with 12 bases between. CDR1 and CDR2 (germline): MNHEY, SVGAGI. The CDR3 is 12 amino acids. The CDR3 DNA is TGTGCCAGCAGTCAGGCACAGTACGGCTACACCTTC. This sequence encodes CASSQAQYGYTF.

This clone appeared a single time. The chain couples TRBV6-5 to TRBJ2-7, with D maybe TRBD1 (5 bases). Germline-derived CDR1 and CDR2 are MNHEY and SVGAGI. This CDR3 spans 14 amino acids. With 7 bases removed from V and 0 bases from J, the gap between germline ends came to 13 bases. For the CDR3, the DNA is TGTGCCAGCAACCAGGGCCCATCCTCCTACGAGCAGTACTTC. Amino acids: CASNQGPSSYEQYF.

V and J are TRBV5-1 and TRBJ1-5, with D perhaps matching TRBD1 (5 bases). Trimming took off 0 bases at V and 5 bases at J, with 6 bases between the two ends. The CDR3 has 13 amino acids. CDR1 SGHRS and CDR2 YFSETQ come from the germline V gene. This CDR3 reads CASSLGGDQPQHF. For the CDR3, the DNA is TGCGCCAGCAGCTTGGGGGGGGATCAGCCCCAGCATTTT.

The sample holds many counts of this clone. The sample contains more than one DNA sequence encoding this CDR3. The rearrangement links TRBV6-1 to TRBJ1-5, with D possibly being TRBD1 (5 bases). Trimming took off 2 bases at V and 0 bases at J, with 8 bases between the two ends. Germline lookup yields CDR1 MNHNS and CDR2 SASEGT. The CDR3 is 15 amino acids. This CDR3 is CASSEFGGSNQPQHF. The CDR3 nucleotides are TGTGCCAGCAGTGAATTCGGGGGTAGCAATCAGCCCCAGCATTTT.

The chain combines TRBV28 with TRBJ1-1; 9 nucleotides line up with TRBD1. Germline V CDR1 and CDR2: MDHEN, SYDVKM. Germline trimming cut 5 bases from V and 3 bases from J; bases unmatched to any gene: 19. This CDR3 is 19 amino acids long. This chain's CDR3 is CASSPYRTDRGTGYTEAFF. DNA for the CDR3: TGTGCCAGCAGTCCCTACCGGACGGACAGGGGAACGGGTTACACTGAAGCTTTCTTT.

The chain joins TRBV10-3 to TRBJ1-3; D not resolved. The germline CDR1 and CDR2 sequences are ENHRY and SYGVKD. The CDR3 spans 16 residues. V was trimmed by 0 bases and J by 0 bases, leaving 9 bases between them. The CDR3 region is CAISESESVSGNTIYF. The DNA for the CDR3 is TGTGCCATCAGTGAGTCGGAGTCCGTCTCTGGAAACACCATATATTTT.

The chain links TRBV2 to TRBJ2-5, with a weak D call TRBD1 (6 bases). Between the trimmed V and J ends, which lost 6 bases and 7 bases, there was a span of 15 bases. The germline CDR1 and CDR2 sequences are SNHLY and FYNNEI. The CDR3 is 13 amino acids. The CDR3 sequence: CASRNRGGRTQYF. DNA of the CDR3: TGTGCCAGCAGGAATAGAGGGGGTAGGACCCAGTACTTC. Full variable domain (missing parts from reference TRBV2 and TRBJ2-5): EPEVTQTPSHQVTQMGQEVILRCVPISNHLYFYWYRQILGQKVEFLVSFYNNEISEKSEIFDDQFSVERPDGSNFTLKIRSTKLEDSAMYFCASRNRGGRTQYFGPGTRLLVL.

The J gene is TRBJ2-3, the V gene TRBV7-6, with a weak D call TRBD2 (5 bases). The CDR3 has 13 amino acids. V was pared by 2 bases and J by 4 bases, with 7 bases between. CDR1 SGHVS and CDR2 FNYEAQ come from the germline V gene. The CDR3 sequence: CASSLRAADTQYF. CDR3 DNA sequence: TGTGCCAGCAGCTTACGAGCGGCAGATACGCAGTATTTT.

V gene TRBV7-2 combines with J gene TRBJ2-1; 14 positions agree with TRBD2. Germline V gene sequence: CDR1 SGHTA, CDR2 FQGNSA. The V segment lost 5 bases and the J segment 8 bases; nucleotides outside the gene matches: 8. The length of the CDR3 is 16 residues. The CDR3, as DNA: TGTGCCAGCAGCCTAGGGACTAGCGGGAGAAAGGATGAGCAGTTCTTC. This gives the protein CASSLGTSGRKDEQFF.

The chain uses TRBV19 and TRBJ2-7, with D perhaps matching TRBD2 (5 bases). Deletions cut 3 bases from V and 4 bases from J, with 13 bases between. The V gene's germline CDR1 is LNHDA and CDR2 SQIVND (reference sequence). CDR3 size: 14 residues. The CDR3 reads CASSIGGSRYEQYF. CDR3 bases: TGTGCCAGTAGTATTGGTGGGAGTCGATACGAGCAGTACTTC.

This clone was seen only once. The chain uses TRBV7-8 and TRBJ1-1; D is possibly TRBD1 (5 bases). CDR1 is SGHVS, CDR2 FQNEAQ, per germline. V gave up 1 base and J gave up 4 bases, with 10 bases separating them. This CDR3 contains 14 residues. CDR3 region: CASSLDMGLTEAFF. CDR3 DNA: TGTGCCAGCAGCTTAGATATGGGGCTCACTGAAGCTTTCTTT.

This clone was seen only once. This sequence joins TRBV5-5 and TRBJ2-2, with D possibly matching TRBD1 (6 bases). Trimming left V 0 bases short and J 4 bases short, with 13 bases between. Germline CDR1 SGHKS, CDR2 YYEKEE (reference sequence). The CDR3 consists of 16 residues. The CDR3 reads CASSLGTGWGTGELFF. The CDR3 coding sequence is TGTGCCAGCAGCTTGGGAACAGGGTGGGGCACCGGGGAGCTGTTTTTT. The full variable domain, with the rest looked up from reference TRBV5-5 and TRBJ2-2, is DAGVTQSPTHLIKTRGQQVTLRCSPISGHKSVSWYQQVLGQGPQFIFQYYEKEERGRGNFPDRFSARQFPNYSSELNVNALLLGDSALYLCASSLGTGWGTGELFFGEGSRLTVL.

Points on this clone: At one end, the junction sequence differs from germline, possibly due to a read error. The chain combines TRBV11-2 with TRBJ2-5; TRBD1 agrees at 11 bases. Germline loops: CDR1 SGHAT, CDR2 FQNNGV. The CDR3 is 12 amino acids. Here the CDR3 DNA reads TGTGCTAGCAGGACAGGGGGCGAGACCCAGTACTTC. This encodes CASRTGGETQYF.

CDR3 protein: CAISEPSGTRPNEQFF. Here the CDR3 DNA reads TGTGCCATCAGTGAGCCATCCGGGACTAGACCCAATGAGCAGTTCTTC. The chain links TRBV10-3 to TRBJ2-1; 8 bases align to TRBD2. The germline V gene has CDR1 ENHRY and CDR2 SYGVKD. Trimming at V came to 2 bases and at J to 6 bases, leaving 9 bases not matched to a gene. The CDR3 is 16 amino acids.

The chain employs TRBV30 and TRBJ1-2; maybe TRBD1 (6 bases). This CDR3 has 13 residues. CDR1 and CDR2 (germline): GTSNPN, SVGIG (reference sequence). V lost 3 bases to trimming and J lost 3 bases, with 11 bases between them. CDR3 in amino acids: CAWSTQGYYGYTF. The CDR3 DNA follows: TGTGCCTGGAGCACACAGGGATACTATGGCTACACCTTC.

The J gene is TRBJ1-2, the V gene TRBV7-2; possibly TRBD1 for D (6 bases). Germline CDR1 SGHTA, CDR2 FQGNSA. Trimming shortened V by 0 bases and J by 7 bases, and 15 bases separated the two germline ends. This CDR3 comprises 15 residues. The CDR3 is CASSLARAGVAGYTF. CDR3 nucleotides: TGTGCCAGCAGCTTAGCGCGGGCAGGGGTTGCTGGCTACACCTTC.

For the CDR3, the DNA is TGTGCCAGCAGTCGACTTGGGGGCCGGACTGAAGCTTTCTTT. Translated, it gives CASSRLGGRTEAFF. J is TRBJ1-1 and V is TRBV3-1 (or the pseudogene TRBV3-2); perhaps TRBD1 as D (6 bases). V gave up 6 bases and J gave up 5 bases, with 16 bases separating them. CDR1 is LGHDT, CDR2 YNNKEL, per germline (reference sequence). The CDR3 totals 14 residues.